This is a list of T cell receptor beta chains from one sample in a study of shared clonotypes between healthy human individuals. Method: immunoSEQ multiplex PCR; TCRdb's copy keeps in-frame clones and lacks some. The sample has 500,000 to 550,000 clones, 90% to 97% seen once. The sample was naive CD4+ T cells sorted from blood. Receptors originate from a woman in her twenties or thirties in good health. CDR3s include the opening cysteine and the closing phenylalanine or tryptophan. A D gene is named only where the DNA matches it firmly. Not every row has a clone size; where given, it reads once, few, many or a size class.

>TRBJ2-7|TRBV7-9|-|-
TGTGCCAGCAGCTCGATTAGGGTCGAGCAGTACTTC
CASSSIRVEQYF
>TRBJ2-5|TRBV7-2|-|-
TGTGCCAGCAGCTTAAGTTGGGCAGCCAAAGAGACCCAGTACTTC
CASSLSWAAKETQYF
>TRBJ2-1|TRBV2|-|-
TGTGCCAGCAGTGGGGCCCGTCATTCTTACAATGAGCAGTTCTTC
CASSGARHSYNEQFF
>TRBJ2-3|TRBV7-8|-|-
TGTGCCAGCAGCTTAGACGTTATTGGCGGTTTCCAGACAGATACGCAGTATTTT
CASSLDVIGGFQTDTQYF
>TRBJ2-2|TRBV7-3|-|-
TGTGCCAGCAGCTTAAGTCCAGGGAACACCGGGGAGCTGTTTTTT
CASSLSPGNTGELFF
>TRBJ2-3|TRBV4-1|-|-
TGCGCCAGCAGCCAAGCACCGGCCTCTAGCACAGATACGCAGTATTTT
CASSQAPASSTDTQYF
>TRBJ1-1|TRBV5-6|-|-
TGTGCCAGCAGCTTGGTTCCGCTGAACACTGAAGCTTTCTTT
CASSLVPLNTEAFF
>TRBJ2-5|TRBV5-4|-|-
TGTGCCAGCAGGGGGGGTGGCCAAGAGACCCAGTACTTC
CASRGGGQETQYF
>TRBJ2-7|TRBV19|-|TRBD2
TGTGCCAGTAGTCCGAGGGGTGGTGGCGGGAGGGCCTCCTACGAGCAGTACTTC
CASSPRGGGGRASYEQYF
>TRBJ1-1|TRBV5-1|few|-
TGCGCCAGCAGCTTGACGGGGGACACTGAAGCTTTCTTT
CASSLTGDTEAFF
>TRBJ1-1|TRBV29-1|-|TRBD1
TGCAGCGTACACTCCCAGGGGGAGGACACTGAAGCTTTCTTT
CSVHSQGEDTEAFF
>TRBJ1-2|TRBV28|-|TRBD1
TGTGCCAGCAGTTCCTCTCCGACAGGGTCTAGGTCTGGCTACACCTTC
CASSSSPTGSRSGYTF
>TRBJ2-7|TRBV21-1|-|-
TGTGCCAGCAGCAAACACCCAAACACTAGCGGGAGTCCTACCTACGAGCAGTACTTC
CASSKHPNTSGSPTYEQYF
>TRBJ2-2|TRBV5-4|once|-
TGTGCCAGCAGCTTGGCCCACGGATCGAACACCGGGGAGCTGTTTTTT
CASSLAHGSNTGELFF
>TRBJ2-5|TRBV5-6|-|TRBD1
TGTGCCAGCAGCGCTACAGGGGTAGGCACCCAGTACTTC
CASSATGVGTQYF
>TRBJ2-5|TRBV2|-|-
TGTGCCAGCAGTGTAATGGAGACCCAGTACTTC
CASSVMETQYF
>TRBJ2-5|TRBV19|-|TRBD2
TGTGCCAGTAAGGGGTCTTCCCTACTAGCGGGAAAAAGGGAGACCCAGTACTTC
CASKGSSLLAGKRETQYF
>TRBJ2-2|TRBV27|-|-
TGTGCCAGCAGAGGGCAAAACCTAGGCACCGGGGAGCTGTTTTTT
CASRGQNLGTGELFF
>TRBJ1-5|TRBV5-8|-|TRBD1
TGTGCCAGCAGCAAGGGGGACAGGGTTGGGAATCAGCCCCAGCATTTT
CASSKGDRVGNQPQHF
>TRBJ2-7|TRBV6-5|once|TRBD1
TGTGCCAGCAGTCGCGGACAGGGTGGCAACGAGCAGTACTTC
CASSRGQGGNEQYF
>TRBJ2-3|TRBV18|-|-
TGTGCCAGCTCACCCGCGGCAGATACGCAGTATTTT
CASSPAADTQYF
>TRBJ2-7|TRBV5-4|-|TRBD2
TGTGCCAGCAGCTCCGGGACTAGCGGGAGACGACCCTTGGGGCGCTACGAGCAGTACTTC
CASSSGTSGRRPLGRYEQYF
>TRBJ2-5|TRBV6-1|-|TRBD2
TGTGCCAGCAGGGGGGAGGGAGAGACCCAGTACTTC
CASRGEGETQYF
>TRBJ1-1|TRBV25-1|-|TRBD1
TGTGCCAGCAGTGAATTTGGTCGGACAGGGAACACTGAAGCTTTCTTT
CASSEFGRTGNTEAFF
>TRBJ1-5|TRBV6-5|-|TRBD1
TGTGCCACTTCAGGGGGATACCAGCCCCAGCATTTT
CATSGGYQPQHF
>TRBJ2-1|TRBV19|-|-
TGTGCCAGTAGTATAGGTGACAATGAGCAGTTCTTC
CASSIGDNEQFF
>TRBJ2-1|TRBV11-2|-|TRBD1
TGTGCCAGCAGCACCGGACAGGATCCCTCCTACAATGAGCAGTTCTTC
CASSTGQDPSYNEQFF
>TRBJ1-4|TRBV5-1|-|TRBD1
TGCGCCAGCAGCCACCTTCCGACAGGGCCTAATGAAAAACTGTTTTTT
CASSHLPTGPNEKLFF
>TRBJ2-7|TRBV7-2|-|-
TGTGCCAGCAGCTTAACCGGGGTTGAGCAGTACTTC
CASSLTGVEQYF
>TRBJ2-7|TRBV5-1|-|-
TGCGCCAGCAGCTTGGTATTGGGTTCCGAGCAGTACTTC
CASSLVLGSEQYF
>TRBJ1-5|TRBV23-1|-|TRBD1
TGCGCCAGCAGTCAATGGCGGGACAGGGGGTATCAGCCCCAGCATTTT
CASSQWRDRGYQPQHF
>TRBJ2-1|TRBV11-3|-|-
TGTGCCAGCAGCTTAAACAGCGTCGGCTCCTACAATGAGCAGTTCTTC
CASSLNSVGSYNEQFF
>TRBJ1-1|TRBV29-1|once|-
TGCAGCGTGGGAGGTTTGTGGGGACCGAACACTGAAGCTTTCTTT
CSVGGLWGPNTEAFF
>TRBJ2-7|TRBV21-1|-|-
TGTGCCAGCAGCAAACAGGGAATATGCACCTACGAGCAGTACTTC
CASSKQGICTYEQYF
>TRBJ2-1|TRBV28|-|-
TGTGCCAGCTCTTCTGGCGGAAGGAGCTCCTACAATGAGCAGTTCTTC
CASSSGGRSSYNEQFF
>TRBJ2-3|TRBV18|-|TRBD1
TGTGCCAGCTCACCTTCAGGACAGGGGGGCGGCGCAGATACGCAGTATTTT
CASSPSGQGGGADTQYF
>TRBJ2-7|TRBV7-3|-|TRBD2
TGTGCCAGCAGCTTAGTCCCTAGCGGTCGGGGCGAGCAGTACTTC
CASSLVPSGRGEQYF
>TRBJ1-3|TRBV2|-|TRBD1
TGTGCCAGCCGGAGGGACAGCAACTCTGGAAACACCATATATTTT
CASRRDSNSGNTIYF
>TRBJ1-1|TRBV29-1|-|-
TGCAGCGTGGGGGGACCGGAGTCTTTGAACACTGAAGCTTTCTTT
CSVGGPESLNTEAFF
>TRBJ2-5|TRBV5-1|-|-
TGCGCCAGCAGCTTAGGGGGAACGTACCAAGAGACCCAGTACTTC
CASSLGGTYQETQYF
>TRBJ2-1|TRBV11-3|-|-
TGTGCCAGCAGCTTCTCGGGAGTAAACAATGAGCAGTTCTTC
CASSFSGVNNEQFF
>TRBJ2-2|TRBV18|-|-
TGTGCCAGCTCACCATTCATTAGCGGGAACACCGGGGAGCTGTTTTTT
CASSPFISGNTGELFF
>TRBJ2-7|TRBV14|-|-
TGTGCCAGCAGCCACCTCGCCGAGCAGTACTTC
CASSHLAEQYF
>TRBJ2-1|TRBV7-2|-|TRBD2
TGTGCCAGCAGCTTTAAGCGGGGATACAATGAGCAGTTCTTC
CASSFKRGYNEQFF
>TRBJ1-1|TRBV27|-|-
TGTGCCAGCAGCGCCGGACAGTCCACTGAAGCTTTCTTT
CASSAGQSTEAFF